At least ten counts were recorded for the clone carrying this T cell receptor (beta chain). Its matching antigen is unknown. The sample originates from a study of human T cells and chemical hapten exposure. As for the study in general: DPC (0.01%) was patch tested on the upper back and read at 6 days. Notes on the study in general: Patch test score was positively correlated with the counts of TCRs that had expanded at PT1. Given that the donors had alopecia, their immune response may differ from that seen in healthy people.

One entry per CDR3 protein, called by TCRdb with MiXCR from the RACE reads. Among 75,000 to 90,000 distinct CDR3 sequences listed, roughly 7.6% were seen once. Germline V CDR1 and CDR2: SGHRS, YFSETQ. The CDR3 has 13 amino acids. With 4 bases removed from V and 4 bases from J, the gap between germline ends came to 10 bases. Sample time point: patch test 1, 2 weeks after DPC sensitization. The treatment was: therapeutic diphenylcyclopropenone sensitization with weekly scalp DPC. This receptor was obtained from a woman aged 25 to 39 with alopecia areata. Some clones in this sample may be carry-over from other donors' samples. The sample here was whole blood, taken in connection with sensitization to the hapten diphenylcyclopropenone (DPC). The chain recombines TRBV5-1 with TRBJ2-3, with a weak D call TRBD2 (6 bases). The CDR3 DNA is TGCGCCAGCAGCCCGGGACTCGCAGATACGCAGTATTTT. Translated: CASSPGLADTQYF.